This TCR beta chain appears in the sequencing data of a study of cytomegalovirus exposure and HLA in healthy donors. Study-level findings and limits: Reports described diagnosis of cytomegalovirus status by the classifier as highly specific and sensitive. The Asian-associated ancestry cluster reportedly had fewer N-insertions than the approximately 690-donor mean in a later analysis. Exclusion as indistinguishable affected some V segments, including TRBV6-2 and TRBV6-3.

Use of 60 Vbeta and 13 Jbeta primers characterized the PCR. Method: immunoSEQ multiplex PCR; TCRdb's copy keeps in-frame clones and lacks some. This sample yields more than 100,000 clones, of which about 10% are seen a single time; roughly 6.4% belongs to the top ten. Germline V gives CDR1 SGHDN, CDR2 FVKESK. The CDR3 extends over 17 amino acids. J lost 4 bases, V lost 1 base, and 7 bases had no gene match. On this clone: Its target is unknown.

The J gene is TRBJ1-2, the V gene TRBV14; 12 bases match TRBD1. The clonotype was recovered from a woman aged 40 to 55 in good health and CMV-seropositive. Sequencing was carried out using PBMCs. CDR3 in amino acids: CASSQAGTGGGFYGYTF. CDR3 bases: TGTGCCAGCAGCCAAGCCGGGACAGGGGGCGGCTTCTATGGCTACACCTTC.